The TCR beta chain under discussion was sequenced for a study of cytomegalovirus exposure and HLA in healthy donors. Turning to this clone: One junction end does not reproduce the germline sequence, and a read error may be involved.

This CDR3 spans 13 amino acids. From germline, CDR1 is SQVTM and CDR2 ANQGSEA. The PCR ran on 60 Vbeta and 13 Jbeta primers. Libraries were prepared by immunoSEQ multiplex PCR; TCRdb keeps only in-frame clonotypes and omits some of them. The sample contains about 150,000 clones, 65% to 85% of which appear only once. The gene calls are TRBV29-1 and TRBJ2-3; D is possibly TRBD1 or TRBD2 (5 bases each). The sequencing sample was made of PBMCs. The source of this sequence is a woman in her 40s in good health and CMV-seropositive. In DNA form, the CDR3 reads TGTAGCGCTGGGGCGGACCGCACAGATACGCAGTATTTT. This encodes CSAGADRTDTQYF.